Below, 4 T cell receptor beta chains from the same sample are listed, as sequenced in a study of early T cells in non-severe SARS-CoV-2 infection. TCRdb reprocessed the 5' RACE reads via MiXCR and lists one record per CDR3 protein. The sample includes fewer than 75,000 distinct CDR3 sequences, around 18% of them seen just once. The sequences come from whole blood, collected at baseline. Receptors were obtained from an adult who was a healthcare worker with PCR-confirmed SARS-CoV-2 infection or an uninfected control (not recorded which).

This clonotype has just a few counts. The rearrangement links TRBV20-1 to TRBJ2-3; D is unresolved. The CDR3 has 15 residues. The V gene's germline CDR1 is DFQATT and CDR2 SNEGSKA (reference sequence). Trimming removed 3 bases at V and 0 bases at J, with 13 bases between. The CDR3 DNA reads as TGCAGTGCTAGGCTAACCGGGCCAAGCACAGATACGCAGTATTTT. Amino acid sequence: CSARLTGPSTDTQYF.

The chain carries TRBV10-2 and TRBJ1-1; D gene ambiguous. Germline V gene sequence: CDR1 WSHSY, CDR2 SAAADI. The V and J ends lost 3 bases and 8 bases respectively, with 13 bases between them. CDR3 length equals 13 residues. CDR3 sequence: CASSEPGRAEAFF. In DNA, the CDR3 is TGCGCCAGCAGTGAACCGGGCCGGGCCGAAGCTTTCTTT.

This clonotype was picked up one time. V and J are TRBV20-1 and TRBJ2-1, with D possibly being TRBD2 (5 bases). Germline V gene sequence: CDR1 DFQATT, CDR2 SNEGSKA (reference sequence). V lost 2 bases and J lost 4, with 9 bases in between. This CDR3 region has 13 residues. CDR3 sequence reads: CSARSGDYNEQFF. The CDR3 nucleotides read TGCAGTGCTAGAAGCGGAGATTACAATGAGCAGTTCTTC.

This clonotype was counted only a few times. The genes are TRBV10-3 and TRBJ1-1; D remains ambiguous. Germline V gives CDR1 ENHRY, CDR2 SYGVKD. The CDR3 runs to 14 residues. V was pared by 4 bases and J by 1 base, with 10 bases between. The CDR3 DNA is TGTGCCATCAGTGCTTATGACCAGAACACTGAAGCTTTCTTT. Residues: CAISAYDQNTEAFF.